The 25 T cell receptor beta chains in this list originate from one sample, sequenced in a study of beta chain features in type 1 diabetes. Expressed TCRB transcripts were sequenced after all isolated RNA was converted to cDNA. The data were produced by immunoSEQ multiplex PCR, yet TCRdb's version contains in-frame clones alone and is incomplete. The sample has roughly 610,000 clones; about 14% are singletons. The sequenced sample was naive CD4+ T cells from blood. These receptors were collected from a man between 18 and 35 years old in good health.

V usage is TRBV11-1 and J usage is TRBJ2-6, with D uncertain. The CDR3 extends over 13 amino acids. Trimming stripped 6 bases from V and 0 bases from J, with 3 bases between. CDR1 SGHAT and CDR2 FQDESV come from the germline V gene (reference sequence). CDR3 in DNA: TGTGCCAGCAGGATCTCTGGGGCCAACGTCCTGACTTTC. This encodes CASRISGANVLTF.

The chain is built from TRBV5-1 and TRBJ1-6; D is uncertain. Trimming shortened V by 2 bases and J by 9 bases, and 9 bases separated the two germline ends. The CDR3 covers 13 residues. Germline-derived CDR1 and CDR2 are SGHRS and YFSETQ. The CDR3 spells CASSFVRFSPLHF. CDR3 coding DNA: TGCGCCAGCAGCTTCGTGAGATTTTCACCCCTCCACTTT. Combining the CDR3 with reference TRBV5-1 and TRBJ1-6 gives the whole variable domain KAGVTQTPRYLIKTRGQQVTLSCSPISGHRSVSWYQQTPGQGLQFLFEYFSETQRNKGNFPGRFSGRQFSNSRSEMNVSTLELGDSALYLCASSFVRFSPLHFGNGTRLTVT.

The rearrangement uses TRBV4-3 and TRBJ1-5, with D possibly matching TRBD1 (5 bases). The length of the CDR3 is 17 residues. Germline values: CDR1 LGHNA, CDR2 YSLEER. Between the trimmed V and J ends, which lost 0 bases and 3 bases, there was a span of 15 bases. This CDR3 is CASSQDPPGRFNQPQHF. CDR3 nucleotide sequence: TGCGCCAGCAGCCAAGATCCTCCGGGACGCTTCAATCAGCCCCAGCATTTT.

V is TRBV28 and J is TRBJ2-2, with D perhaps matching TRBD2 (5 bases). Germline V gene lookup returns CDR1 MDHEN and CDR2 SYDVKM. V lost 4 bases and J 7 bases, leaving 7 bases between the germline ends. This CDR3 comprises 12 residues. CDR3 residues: CASSWRNGELFF. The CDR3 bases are TGTGCCAGCAGTTGGAGGAACGGGGAGCTGTTTTTT.

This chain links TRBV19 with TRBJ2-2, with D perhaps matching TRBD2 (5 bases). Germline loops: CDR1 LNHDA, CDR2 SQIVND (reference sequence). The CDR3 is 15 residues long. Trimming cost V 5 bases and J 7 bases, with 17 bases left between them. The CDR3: CASSPPPGVSGELFF. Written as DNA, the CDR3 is TGTGCCAGTAGTCCTCCCCCCGGGGTGAGCGGGGAGCTGTTTTTT.

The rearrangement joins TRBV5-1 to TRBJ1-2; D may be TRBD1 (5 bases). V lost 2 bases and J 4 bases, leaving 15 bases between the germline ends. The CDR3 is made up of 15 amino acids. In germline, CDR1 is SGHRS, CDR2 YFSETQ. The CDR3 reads CASSFGDRSFYGYTF. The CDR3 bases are TGCGCCAGCAGCTTTGGGGACCGAAGTTTCTATGGCTACACCTTC.

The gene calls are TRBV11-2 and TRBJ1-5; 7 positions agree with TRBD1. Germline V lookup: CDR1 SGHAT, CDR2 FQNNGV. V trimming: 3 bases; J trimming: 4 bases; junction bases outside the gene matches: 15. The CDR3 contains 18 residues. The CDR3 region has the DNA TGTGCCAGCAGCTTTCTCGCCCCGAGGACAGGAGGAAATCAGCCCCAGCATTTT. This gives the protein CASSFLAPRTGGNQPQHF.

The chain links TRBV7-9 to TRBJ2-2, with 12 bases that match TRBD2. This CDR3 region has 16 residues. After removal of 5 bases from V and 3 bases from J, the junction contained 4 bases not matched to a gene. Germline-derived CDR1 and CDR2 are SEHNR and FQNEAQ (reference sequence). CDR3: CASSATSGSYTGELFF. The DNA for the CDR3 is TGTGCCAGCAGCGCGACTAGCGGGAGCTACACCGGGGAGCTGTTTTTT.

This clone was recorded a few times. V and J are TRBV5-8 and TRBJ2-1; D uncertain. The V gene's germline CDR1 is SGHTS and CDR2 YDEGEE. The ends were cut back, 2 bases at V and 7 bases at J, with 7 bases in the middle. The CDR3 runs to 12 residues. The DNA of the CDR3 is TGTGCCAGCAGCTTAATGTTTAATGAGCAGTTCTTC. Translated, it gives CASSLMFNEQFF. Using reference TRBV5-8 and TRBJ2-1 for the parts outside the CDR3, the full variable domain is EAGVTQSPTHLIKTRGQQATLRCSPISGHTSVYWYQQALGLGLQFLLWYDEGEERNRGNFPPRFSGRQFPNYSSELNVNALELEDSALYLCASSLMFNEQFFGPGTRLTVL.

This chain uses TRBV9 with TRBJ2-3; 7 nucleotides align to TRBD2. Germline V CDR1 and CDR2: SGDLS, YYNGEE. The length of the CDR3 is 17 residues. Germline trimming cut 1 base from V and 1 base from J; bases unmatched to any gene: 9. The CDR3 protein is CASSVSSGSGGTDTQYF. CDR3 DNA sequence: TGTGCCAGCAGCGTATCCTCCGGGAGCGGGGGCACAGATACGCAGTATTTT.

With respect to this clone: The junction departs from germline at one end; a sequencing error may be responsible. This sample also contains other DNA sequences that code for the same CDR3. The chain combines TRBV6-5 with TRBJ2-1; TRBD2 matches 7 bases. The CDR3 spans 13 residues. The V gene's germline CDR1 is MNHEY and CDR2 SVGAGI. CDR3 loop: CASSLGLVNEQFF. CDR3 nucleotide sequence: TGCGCCAGCAGCCTCGGACTAGTAAATGAGCAGTTCTTC.

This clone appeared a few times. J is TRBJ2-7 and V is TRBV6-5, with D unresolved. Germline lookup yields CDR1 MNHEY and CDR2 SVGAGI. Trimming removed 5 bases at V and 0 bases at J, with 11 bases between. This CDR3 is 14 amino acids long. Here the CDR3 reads CASSQVLSSYEQYF. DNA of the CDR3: TGTGCCAGCAGTCAGGTCCTCAGCTCCTACGAGCAGTACTTC.

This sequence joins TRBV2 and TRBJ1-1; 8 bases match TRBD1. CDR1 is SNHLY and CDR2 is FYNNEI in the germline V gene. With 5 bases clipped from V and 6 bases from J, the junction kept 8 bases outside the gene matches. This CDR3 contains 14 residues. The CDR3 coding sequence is TGTGCCAGCAGTTCGACAGGGGAATCGTCTGAAGCTTTCTTT. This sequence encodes CASSSTGESSEAFF.

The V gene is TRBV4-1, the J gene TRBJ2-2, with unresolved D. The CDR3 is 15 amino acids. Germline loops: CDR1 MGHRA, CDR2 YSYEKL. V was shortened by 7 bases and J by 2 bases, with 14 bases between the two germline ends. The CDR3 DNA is TGCGCCAGCAAACGGGTCTTCACCAACACCGGGGAGCTGTTTTTT. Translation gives CASKRVFTNTGELFF.

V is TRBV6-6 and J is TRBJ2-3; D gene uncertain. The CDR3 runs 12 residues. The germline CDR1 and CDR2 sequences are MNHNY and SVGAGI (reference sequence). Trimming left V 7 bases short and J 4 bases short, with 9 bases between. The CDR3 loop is CASTLNSDTQYF. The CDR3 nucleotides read TGTGCCAGCACCTTGAACTCAGATACGCAGTATTTT.

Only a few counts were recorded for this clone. CDR3 sequence: CATKTGSSNQPQHF. Here the CDR3 DNA reads TGTGCCACCAAGACAGGGTCAAGCAATCAGCCCCAGCATTTT. The rearrangement uses TRBV15 and TRBJ1-5, with 7 bases fitting TRBD1. In germline, CDR1 is LNHNV, CDR2 YYDKDF (reference sequence). Trimming cost V 7 bases and J 1 base; bases outside gene matches: 4. CDR3 length: 14 residues.

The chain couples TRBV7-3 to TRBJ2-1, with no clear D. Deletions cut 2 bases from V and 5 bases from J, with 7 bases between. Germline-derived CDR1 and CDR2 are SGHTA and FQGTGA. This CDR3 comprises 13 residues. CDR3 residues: CASSLGPNNEQFF. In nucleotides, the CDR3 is TGTGCCAGCAGCTTAGGTCCGAACAATGAGCAGTTCTTC.

CDR3 region: CASNMIAGAGNIQYF. The CDR3 coding sequence is TGTGCCAGCAACATGATAGCGGGAGCGGGAAACATTCAGTACTTC. The rearrangement uses TRBV7-2 and TRBJ2-4, with 9 bases matching TRBD2. The CDR3 extends over 15 amino acids. The germline CDR1 and CDR2 sequences are SGHTA and FQGNSA. Germline trimming cut 7 bases from V and 6 bases from J; bases unmatched to any gene: 10.

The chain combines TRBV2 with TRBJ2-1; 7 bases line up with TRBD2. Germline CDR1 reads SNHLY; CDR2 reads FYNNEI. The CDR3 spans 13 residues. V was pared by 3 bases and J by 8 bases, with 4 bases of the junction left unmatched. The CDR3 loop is CASSEGGSDEQFF. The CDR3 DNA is TGTGCCAGCAGTGAGGGGGGGTCCGATGAGCAGTTCTTC.

This CDR3 reads CASSPSSGNNEQFF. CDR3 DNA sequence: TGTGCCAGCTCACCGTCTAGCGGAAACAATGAGCAGTTCTTC. The rearrangement uses TRBV18 and TRBJ2-1, with 7 bases aligning to TRBD2. From germline, CDR1 is KGHSH and CDR2 LQKENI. Unmatched junction bases numbered 4, after V lost 3 bases and J lost 5 bases. The CDR3 contains 14 residues.

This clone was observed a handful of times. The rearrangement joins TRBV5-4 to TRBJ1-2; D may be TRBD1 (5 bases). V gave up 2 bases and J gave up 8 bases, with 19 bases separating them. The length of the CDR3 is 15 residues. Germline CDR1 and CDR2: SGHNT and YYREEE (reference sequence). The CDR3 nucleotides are TGTGCCAGCAGCTTTGCCTTGGTGGGGCCTGAGGGCTACACCTTC. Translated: CASSFALVGPEGYTF.

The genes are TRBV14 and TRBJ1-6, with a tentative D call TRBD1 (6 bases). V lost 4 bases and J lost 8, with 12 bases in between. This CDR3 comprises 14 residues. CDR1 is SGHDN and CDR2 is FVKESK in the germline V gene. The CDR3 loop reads CASSPTGWDSPLHF. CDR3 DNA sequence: TGTGCCAGCAGCCCGACAGGTTGGGATTCACCCCTCCACTTT.

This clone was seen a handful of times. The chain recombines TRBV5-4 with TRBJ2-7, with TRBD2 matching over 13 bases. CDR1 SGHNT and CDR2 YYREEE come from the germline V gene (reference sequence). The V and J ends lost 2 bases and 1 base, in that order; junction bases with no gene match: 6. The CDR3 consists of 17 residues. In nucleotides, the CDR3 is TGTGCCAGCAGCTTTACTAGCGGGAGGGCCGGGTCCTACGAGCAGTACTTC. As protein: CASSFTSGRAGSYEQYF.

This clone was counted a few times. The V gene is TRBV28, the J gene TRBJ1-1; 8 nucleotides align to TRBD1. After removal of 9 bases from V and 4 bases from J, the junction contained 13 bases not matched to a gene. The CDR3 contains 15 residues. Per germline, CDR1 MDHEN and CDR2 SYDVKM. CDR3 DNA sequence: TGTGCCAGTCGCGGACAGGGACGTTTTGGCACTGAAGCTTTCTTT. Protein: CASRGQGRFGTEAFF.

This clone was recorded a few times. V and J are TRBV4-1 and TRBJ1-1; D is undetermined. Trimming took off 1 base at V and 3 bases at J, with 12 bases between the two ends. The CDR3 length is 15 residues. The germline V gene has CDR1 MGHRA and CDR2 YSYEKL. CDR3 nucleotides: TGCGCCAGCAGCCAAGTTGTCGGGGAGGACACTGAAGCTTTCTTT. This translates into CASSQVVGEDTEAFF.